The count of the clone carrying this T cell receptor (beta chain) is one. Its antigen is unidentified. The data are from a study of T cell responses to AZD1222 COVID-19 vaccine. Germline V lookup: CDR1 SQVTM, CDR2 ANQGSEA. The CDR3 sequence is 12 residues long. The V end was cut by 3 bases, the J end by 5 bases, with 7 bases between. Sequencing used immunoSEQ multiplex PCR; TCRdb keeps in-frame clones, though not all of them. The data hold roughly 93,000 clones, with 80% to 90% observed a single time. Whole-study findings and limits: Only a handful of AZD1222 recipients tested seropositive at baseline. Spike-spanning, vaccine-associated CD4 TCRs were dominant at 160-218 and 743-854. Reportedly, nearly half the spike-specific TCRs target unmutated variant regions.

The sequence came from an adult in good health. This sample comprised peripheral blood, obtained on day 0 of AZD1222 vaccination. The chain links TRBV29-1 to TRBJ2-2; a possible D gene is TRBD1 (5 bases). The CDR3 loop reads CSVEDKTGELFF. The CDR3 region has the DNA TGCAGCGTTGAGGACAAGACCGGGGAGCTGTTTTTT.